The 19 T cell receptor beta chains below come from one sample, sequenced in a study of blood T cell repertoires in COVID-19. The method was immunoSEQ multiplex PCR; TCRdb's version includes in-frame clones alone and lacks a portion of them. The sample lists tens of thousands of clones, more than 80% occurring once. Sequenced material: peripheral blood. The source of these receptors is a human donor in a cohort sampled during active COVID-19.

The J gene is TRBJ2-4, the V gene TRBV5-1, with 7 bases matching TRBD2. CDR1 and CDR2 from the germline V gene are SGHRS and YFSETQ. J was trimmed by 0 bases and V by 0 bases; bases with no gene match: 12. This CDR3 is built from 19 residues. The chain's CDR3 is CASSLEASGPQGAKNIQYF. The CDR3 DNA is TGCGCCAGCAGCTTGGAGGCTAGCGGTCCCCAGGGAGCCAAAAACATTCAGTACTTC.

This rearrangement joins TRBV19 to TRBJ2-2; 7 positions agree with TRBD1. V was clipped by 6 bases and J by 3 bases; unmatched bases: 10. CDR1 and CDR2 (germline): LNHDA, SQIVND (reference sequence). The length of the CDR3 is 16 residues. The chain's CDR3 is CASSRRQGIDTGELFF. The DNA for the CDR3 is TGTGCCAGTAGCCGGAGACAGGGAATCGACACCGGGGAGCTGTTTTTT.

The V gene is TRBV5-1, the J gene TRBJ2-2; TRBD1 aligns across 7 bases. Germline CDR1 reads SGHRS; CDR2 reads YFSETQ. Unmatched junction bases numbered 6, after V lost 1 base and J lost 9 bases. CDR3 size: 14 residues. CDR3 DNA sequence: TGCGCCAGCAGCTTGACACAGGGGACCCGGGAGCTGTTTTTT. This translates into CASSLTQGTRELFF. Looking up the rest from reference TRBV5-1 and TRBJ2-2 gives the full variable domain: KAGVTQTPRYLIKTRGQQVTLSCSPISGHRSVSWYQQTPGQGLQFLFEYFSETQRNKGNFPGRFSGRQFSNSRSEMNVSTLELGDSALYLCASSLTQGTRELFFGEGSRLTVL.

CDR3 sequence (DNA): TGTGCCAGCAGCTTATTCGACAGAGATAATTCACCCCTCCACTTT. As protein: CASSLFDRDNSPLHF. J is TRBJ1-6 and V is TRBV5-6; D is perhaps TRBD1 (5 bases). Per the germline V gene, CDR1 is SGHDT and CDR2 is YYEEEE. This CDR3 is 15 amino acids long. Trimming took off 2 bases at V and 5 bases at J, with 11 bases between the two ends.

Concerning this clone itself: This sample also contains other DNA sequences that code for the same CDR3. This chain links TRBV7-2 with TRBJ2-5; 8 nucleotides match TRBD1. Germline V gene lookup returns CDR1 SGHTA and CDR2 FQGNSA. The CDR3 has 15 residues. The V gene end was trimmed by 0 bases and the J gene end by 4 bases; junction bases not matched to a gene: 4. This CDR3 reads CASSLAGQGVETQYF. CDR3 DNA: TGTGCCAGCAGCTTAGCCGGACAGGGCGTAGAGACCCAGTACTTC. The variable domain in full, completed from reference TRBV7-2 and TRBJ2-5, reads GAGVSQSPSNKVTEKGKDVELRCDPISGHTALYWYRQSLGQGLEFLIYFQGNSAPDKSGLPSDRFSAERTGGSVSTLTIQRTQQEDSAVYLCASSLAGQGVETQYFGPGTRLLVL.

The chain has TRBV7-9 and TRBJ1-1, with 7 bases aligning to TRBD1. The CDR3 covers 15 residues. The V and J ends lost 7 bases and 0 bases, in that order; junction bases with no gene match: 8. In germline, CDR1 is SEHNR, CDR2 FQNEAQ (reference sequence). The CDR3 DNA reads TGTGCCAGCATCCCACAAGGGACAGTGAACACTGAAGCTTTCTTT. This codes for CASIPQGTVNTEAFF.

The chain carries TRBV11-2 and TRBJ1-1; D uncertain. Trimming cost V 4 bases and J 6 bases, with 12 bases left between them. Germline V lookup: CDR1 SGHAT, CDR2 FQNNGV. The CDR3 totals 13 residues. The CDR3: CASSYYMGAEAFF. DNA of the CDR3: TGTGCCAGCAGCTATTATATGGGCGCTGAAGCTTTCTTT.

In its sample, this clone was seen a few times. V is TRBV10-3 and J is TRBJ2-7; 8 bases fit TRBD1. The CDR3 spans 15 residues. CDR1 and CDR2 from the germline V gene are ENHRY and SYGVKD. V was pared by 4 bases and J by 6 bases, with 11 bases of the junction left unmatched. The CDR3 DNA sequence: TGTGCCATCAGTGTTCATGGTCAGGGGGCCGGCGAGCAGTACTTC. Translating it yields CAISVHGQGAGEQYF.

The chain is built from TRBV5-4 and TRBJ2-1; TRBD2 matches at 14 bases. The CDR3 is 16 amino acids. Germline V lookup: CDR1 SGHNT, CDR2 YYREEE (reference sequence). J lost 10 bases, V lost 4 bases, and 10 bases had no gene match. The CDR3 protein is CASSTLTSGRAWEQFF. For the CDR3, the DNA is TGTGCCAGCAGCACCCTGACTAGCGGGAGGGCCTGGGAGCAGTTCTTC.

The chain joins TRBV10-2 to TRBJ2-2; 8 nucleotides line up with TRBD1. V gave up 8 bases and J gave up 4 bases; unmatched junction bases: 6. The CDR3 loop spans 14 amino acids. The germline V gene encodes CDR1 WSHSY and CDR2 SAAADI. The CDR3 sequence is CASGRQGSTGELFF. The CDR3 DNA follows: TGCGCCAGCGGGAGACAGGGGAGCACCGGGGAGCTGTTTTTT.

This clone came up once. The CDR3 region is CASSLQTGAEQYF. The CDR3 coding sequence is TGTGCCAGCAGCCTACAGACAGGGGCCGAGCAGTACTTC. This chain uses TRBV7-9 with TRBJ2-7, with 8 bases fitting TRBD1. The CDR3 length is 13 residues. V shed 5 bases, J shed 6 bases, and the junction held 6 bases outside the gene matches. From germline, CDR1 is SEHNR and CDR2 FQNEAQ (reference sequence).

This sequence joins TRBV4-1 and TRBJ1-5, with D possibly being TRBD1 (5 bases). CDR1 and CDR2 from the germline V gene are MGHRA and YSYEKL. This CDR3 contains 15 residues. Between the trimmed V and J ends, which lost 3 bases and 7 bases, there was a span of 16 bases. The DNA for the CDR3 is TGCGCCAGCAGCCAGCCCGGGACTGCAGGACAGCCCCAGCATTTT. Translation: CASSQPGTAGQPQHF.

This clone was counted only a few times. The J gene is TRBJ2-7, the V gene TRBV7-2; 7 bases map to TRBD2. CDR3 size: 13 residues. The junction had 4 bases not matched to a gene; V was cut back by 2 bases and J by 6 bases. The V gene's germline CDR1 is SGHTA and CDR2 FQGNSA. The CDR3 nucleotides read TGTGCCAGCAGCTTACCGGGGGGACTCGAGCAGTACTTC. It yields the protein CASSLPGGLEQYF.

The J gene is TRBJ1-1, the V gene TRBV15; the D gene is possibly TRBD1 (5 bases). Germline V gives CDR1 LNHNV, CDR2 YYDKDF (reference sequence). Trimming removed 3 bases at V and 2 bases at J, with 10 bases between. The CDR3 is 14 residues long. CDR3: CATSRADSNTEAFF. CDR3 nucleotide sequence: TGTGCCACCAGCAGGGCAGACAGTAACACTGAAGCTTTCTTT.

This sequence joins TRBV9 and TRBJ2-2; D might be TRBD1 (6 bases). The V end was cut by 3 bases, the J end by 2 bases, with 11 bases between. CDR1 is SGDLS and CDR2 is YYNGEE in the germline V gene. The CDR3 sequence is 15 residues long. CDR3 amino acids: CASSATGDNTGELFF. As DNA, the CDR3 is TGTGCCAGCAGCGCGACAGGAGATAACACCGGGGAGCTGTTTTTT.

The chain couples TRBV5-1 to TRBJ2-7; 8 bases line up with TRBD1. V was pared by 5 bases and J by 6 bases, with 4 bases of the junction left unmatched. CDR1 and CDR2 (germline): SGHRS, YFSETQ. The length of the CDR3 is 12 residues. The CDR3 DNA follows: TGCGCCAGCAGTCGAACAGGGGGCGAGCAGTACTTC. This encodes CASSRTGGEQYF.

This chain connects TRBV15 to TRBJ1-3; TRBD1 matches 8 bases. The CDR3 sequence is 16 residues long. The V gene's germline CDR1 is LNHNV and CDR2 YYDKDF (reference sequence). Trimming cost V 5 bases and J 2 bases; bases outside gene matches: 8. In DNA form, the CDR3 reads TGTGCCACCAGCGGACAGGGTTCGGTAACTGGAAACACCATATATTTT. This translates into CATSGQGSVTGNTIYF.

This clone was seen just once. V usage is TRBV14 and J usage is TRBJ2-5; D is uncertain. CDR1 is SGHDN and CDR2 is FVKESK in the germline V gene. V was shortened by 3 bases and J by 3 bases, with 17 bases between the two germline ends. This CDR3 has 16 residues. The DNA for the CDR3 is TGTGCCAGCAGCCAGGTTGAAAGCTACTATAAAGAGACCCAGTACTTC. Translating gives CASSQVESYYKETQYF.

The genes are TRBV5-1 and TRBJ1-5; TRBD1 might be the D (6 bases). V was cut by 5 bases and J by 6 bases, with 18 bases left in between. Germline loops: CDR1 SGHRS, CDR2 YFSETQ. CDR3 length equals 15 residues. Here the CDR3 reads CASSPQGGAGQPQHF. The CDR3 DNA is TGCGCCAGCAGTCCCCAAGGGGGGGCGGGTCAGCCCCAGCATTTT.